This T cell receptor (beta chain) was obtained from a study of PD-1 blockade in classical Hodgkin lymphoma. Notes on the study in general: A significant rise in TCR diversity by C4D1 was seen for CD4+ but not CD8+ cells. Complete responders started with a diversity level that resembled newly diagnosed patients at baseline. Before treatment, TCR diversity in newly diagnosed patients was reportedly lower than in healthy donors.

Produced via immunoSEQ multiplex PCR; TCRdb's table is partial and in-frame only. The table records roughly 150,000 clones, just under 80% of them present only once. Each of the patients experienced relapse following autologous stem cell transplantation, and their brentuximab vedotin exposure differed. Complete response, partial response or progressive disease was recorded as best response. This CDR3 has 14 amino acids. Germline V gene lookup returns CDR1 LNHNV and CDR2 YYDKDF (reference sequence). V was shortened by 0 bases and J by 2 bases, with 7 bases between the two germline ends. As for this clone: Its cognate antigen is unknown.

The sequence came from a human donor with classical Hodgkin lymphoma. The chain combines TRBV15 with TRBJ1-1; possible D gene TRBD1, 5 bases. The sequencing used peripheral blood mononuclear cells (PBMCs), collected before the second cycle of nivolumab. The CDR3 region has the DNA TGTGCCACCAGCAGAGAGGGGGTAAACACTGAAGCTTTCTTT. As protein: CATSREGVNTEAFF.